This T cell receptor beta chain came from a study of control samples from healthy donors and cancer patients. V was cut by 2 bases and J by 0 bases, with 11 bases left in between. CDR3 length: 15 residues. Germline CDR1 and CDR2: SQVTM and ANQGSEA. The table came from immunoSEQ multiplex PCR; TCRdb's copy has only in-frame clones and leaves some out. Among some 150,000 clones listed, roughly 94% were seen once. In its sample, this clone was seen once. The clonotype was recovered from a man aged 60 to 75 with colorectal cancer. Sequencing was done on a sample of PBMCs. The V gene is TRBV29-1, the J gene TRBJ1-3; D is perhaps TRBD1 (6 bases). This CDR3 is CSVESNRASGNTIYF. Written as DNA, the CDR3 is TGCAGCGTTGAATCTAACAGGGCCTCTGGAAACACCATATATTTT. Supplemented by reference TRBV29-1 and TRBJ1-3, the full variable domain reads SAVISQKPSRDICQRGTSLTIQCQVDSQVTMMFWYRQQPGQSLTLIATANQGSEATYESGFVIDKFPISRPNLTFSTLTVSNMSPEDSSIYLCSVESNRASGNTIYFGEGSWLTVV.